This is a list of T cell receptor beta chains from one sample in a study of T-cell reconstitution after alpha-beta-depleted transplantation in children. TCRdb reprocessed the PCR reads via MiXCR and lists one record per CDR3 protein. The data contain about 400,000 distinct CDR3 sequences, around 21% of them singletons. Source: PBMCs from the stem cell graft donor, taken from the stem cell graft. The receptors come from a human donor who donated a stem cell graft to a child with acute myeloid leukemia. The CDR3 runs from the conserved cysteine through the conserved F or W.

V gene: TRBV24-1; J gene: TRBJ1-2; CDR3 protein: CAISDSSGYGYTF
V gene: TRBV5-1; J gene: TRBJ2-1; CDR3 protein: CASSGLAVLGEQFF
V gene: TRBV20-1; J gene: TRBJ2-3; CDR3 protein: CSARAASTGTQYF
V gene: TRBV20-1; J gene: TRBJ2-7; CDR3 protein: CSARRNEQYF
V gene: TRBV6-1; J gene: TRBJ2-3; CDR3 protein: CASSARQGSYSDTQYF
V gene: TRBV3-1; J gene: TRBJ2-3; CDR3 protein: CASSHSGRKADTQYF
V gene: TRBV3-1; J gene: TRBJ2-2; CDR3 protein: CASSKPNTGELFF
V gene: TRBV9; J gene: TRBJ2-1; CDR3 protein: CASSVNPSYNEQFF
V gene: TRBV7-2; J gene: TRBJ2-7; CDR3 protein: CASSLLAGGTYEQYF
V gene: TRBV7-9; J gene: TRBJ1-4; CDR3 protein: CASSRTDGEKLFF
V gene: TRBV20-1; J gene: TRBJ2-6; CDR3 protein: CSARGSSGANVLTF
V gene: TRBV15; J gene: TRBJ2-5; CDR3 protein: CATSSGKGLAEQETQYF
V gene: TRBV29-1; J gene: TRBJ2-3; CDR3 protein: CSVELGDPSEGVTDTQYF
V gene: TRBV10-3; J gene: TRBJ2-2; CDR3 protein: CAIAKGDGELFF
V gene: TRBV7-2; J gene: TRBJ2-2; CDR3 protein: CASSPRVTNTGELFF
V gene: TRBV20-1; J gene: TRBJ2-6; CDR3 protein: CSARQRQGVANLFSGANVLTF
V gene: TRBV12-3/TRBV12-4; J gene: TRBJ1-2; CDR3 protein: CASSYGGGRSGYTF
V gene: TRBV5-1; J gene: TRBJ2-1; CDR3 protein: CASTPTGGSNEQFF
V gene: TRBV4-2; J gene: TRBJ2-3; CDR3 protein: CASSQDGTGGADTQYF
V gene: TRBV11-2; J gene: TRBJ2-1; CDR3 protein: CASPGLVSNNEQFF
V gene: TRBV4-2; J gene: TRBJ2-5; CDR3 protein: CASSHAGTGTLGETQYF
V gene: TRBV12-3/TRBV12-4; J gene: TRBJ2-1; CDR3 protein: CASSLTRVGRYNEQFF
V gene: TRBV13; J gene: TRBJ1-3; CDR3 protein: CASSSGVSSGNTIYF
V gene: TRBV21-1; J gene: TRBJ2-4; CDR3 protein: CALVRWIAKNIQYF
V gene: TRBV19; J gene: TRBJ1-1; CDR3 protein: CASSITGTNTEAFF
V gene: TRBV20-1; J gene: TRBJ2-4; CDR3 protein: CSALDLTKNIQYF
V gene: TRBV20-1; J gene: TRBJ2-2; CDR3 protein: CSADNTGELFF
V gene: TRBV20-1; J gene: TRBJ1-1; CDR3 protein: CSASPGTLNTEAFF
V gene: TRBV5-1; J gene: TRBJ2-1; CDR3 protein: CASRLAGGYEQFF
V gene: TRBV28; J gene: TRBJ2-5; CDR3 protein: CASSSPGQKQETQYF
V gene: TRBV24-1; J gene: TRBJ2-6; CDR3 protein: CATSGHQGVAGANVLTF
V gene: TRBV20-1; J gene: TRBJ2-1; CDR3 protein: CSASLARSYNEQFF
V gene: TRBV20-1; J gene: TRBJ2-3; CDR3 protein: CSAKAGASTDTQYF
V gene: TRBV5-1; J gene: TRBJ2-1; CDR3 protein: CASSLSSSNEQFF
V gene: TRBV12-3/TRBV12-4; J gene: TRBJ2-6; CDR3 protein: CASRVTGVGANVLTF
V gene: TRBV10-3; J gene: TRBJ1-1; CDR3 protein: CAISYQTGYMAEAFF
V gene: TRBV10-3; J gene: TRBJ1-2; CDR3 protein: CAISGSGVQGDYGYTF
V gene: TRBV3-1; J gene: TRBJ2-5; CDR3 protein: CASSHRVTQYF
V gene: TRBV12-3/TRBV12-4; J gene: TRBJ2-2; CDR3 protein: CASSPGQQNTGELFF